The 29 T cell receptor beta chains below all came from one sample that was sequenced in a study of blood T cell repertoires in COVID-19. Measured with immunoSEQ multiplex PCR; TCRdb has only the in-frame clones, and not every one. Seen here are approximately 220,000 clones, about 80% observed once, and the top ten hold roughly 5%. The sample comprised PBMCs or T cells enriched from blood (not recorded which). The source is a woman aged 45 to 65 who had been exposed to COVID-19.

The gene calls are TRBV2 and TRBJ2-3, with TRBD1 matching over 7 bases. Germline V gene lookup returns CDR1 SNHLY and CDR2 FYNNEI. Unmatched junction bases numbered 6, after V lost 8 bases and J lost 1 base. The CDR3 has 14 residues. This chain's CDR3 is CASLPGQRTDTQYF. For the CDR3, the DNA is TGTGCCAGCTTACCGGGACAGCGCACAGATACGCAGTATTTT.

The chain joins TRBV18 to TRBJ2-5, with a possible D match to TRBD1 (5 bases). Germline V gives CDR1 KGHSH, CDR2 LQKENI. V lost 2 bases and J lost 2, with 12 bases in between. The CDR3 covers 15 residues. Here the CDR3 reads CASSPGAAPQETQYF. The DNA for the CDR3 is TGTGCCAGCTCACCAGGGGCAGCGCCACAAGAGACCCAGTACTTC.

The chain has TRBV13 and TRBJ2-3; 9 bases are shared with TRBD2. CDR1 and CDR2 from the germline V gene are PRHDT and FYEKMQ (reference sequence). The CDR3 contains 16 residues. The junction had 12 bases not matched to a gene; V was cut back by 4 bases and J by 7 bases. CDR3 region: CASSSLGLAGSYTQYF. CDR3 sequence (DNA): TGTGCCAGCAGCTCCCTCGGGCTAGCGGGGTCATATACGCAGTATTTT. Combining the CDR3 with reference TRBV13 and TRBJ2-3 gives the whole variable domain AAGVIQSPRHLIKEKRETATLKCYPIPRHDTVYWYQQGPGQDPQFLISFYEKMQSDKGSIPDRFSAQQFSDYHSELNMSSLELGDSALYFCASSSLGLAGSYTQYFGPGTRLTVL.

The chain recombines TRBV30 with TRBJ1-2; 7 positions match TRBD1. V gave up 7 bases and J gave up 6 bases; unmatched junction bases: 2. Germline CDR1 is GTSNPN and CDR2 is SVGIG (reference sequence). The CDR3 has 10 amino acids. For the CDR3, the DNA is TGTGCCTACGACAGGGATGGCTACACCTTC. Translating it yields CAYDRDGYTF. The whole variable domain, filled in from reference TRBV30 and TRBJ1-2, reads SQTIHQWPATLVQPVGSPLSLECTVEGTSNPNLYWYRQAAGRGLQLLFYSVGIGQISSEVPQNLSASRPQDRQFILSSKKLLLSDSGFYLCAYDRDGYTFGSGTRLTVV.

This clone was seen just once. The chain carries TRBV5-1 and TRBJ2-2, with D uncertain. Germline CDR1 SGHRS, CDR2 YFSETQ. The CDR3 runs to 12 residues. The germline V and J ends were trimmed by 5 bases and 3 bases, with 5 bases remaining between them. The CDR3: CASRVDTGELFF. CDR3 nucleotide sequence: TGCGCCAGCAGAGTAGACACCGGGGAGCTGTTTTTT.

This chain joins TRBV28 and TRBJ2-7; possibly TRBD1 for D (5 bases). Germline values: CDR1 MDHEN, CDR2 SYDVKM. The CDR3 spans 14 residues. Trimming removed 7 bases from V and 2 bases from J, with 15 bases in between. The CDR3 DNA sequence: TGTGCCAGCACCATATCGACAGCAGCCTACGAGCAGTACTTC. It codes for CASTISTAAYEQYF.

In regard to this clone: Because the CDR3's place on the DNA is in doubt, the DNA is left out and the CDR3 is given as listed by TCRdb. This sequence joins TRBV21-1 and TRBJ1-2; the table gives TRBD1 as D, unverified against the DNA. TRBV21-1 is a pseudogene locus. The CDR3 spans 16 residues, counting both ends. The CDR3 is CASSGNVGQGADGYTF.

V usage is TRBV20-1 and J usage is TRBJ2-3; 7 bases line up with TRBD2. Germline V CDR1 and CDR2: DFQATT, SNEGSKA (reference sequence). This CDR3 has 14 amino acids. V gave up 3 bases and J gave up 2 bases; unmatched junction bases: 5. The CDR3 is CSASGGGDTDTQYF. Here the CDR3 DNA reads TGCAGTGCTAGTGGGGGGGGAGACACAGATACGCAGTATTTT.

The chain is built from TRBV15 and TRBJ1-2, with 7 positions matching TRBD1. The CDR3 extends over 16 amino acids. V lost 0 bases to trimming and J lost 4 bases; unmatched junction nucleotides: 8. CDR1 LNHNV and CDR2 YYDKDF come from the germline V gene (reference sequence). DNA for the CDR3: TGTGCCACCAGCAGAGAAAACAGGGGCTTATCCTATGGCTACACCTTC. It encodes CATSRENRGLSYGYTF.

This clone was found a few times. V usage is TRBV19 and J usage is TRBJ2-2; 12 bases line up with TRBD1. Trimming at V came to 4 bases and at J to 2 bases, leaving 5 bases not matched to a gene. The CDR3 contains 17 residues. Germline-derived CDR1 and CDR2 are LNHDA and SQIVND (reference sequence). DNA of the CDR3: TGTGCCAGTAGTAGGGGACAGGGGGCCCCCAACACCGGGGAGCTGTTTTTT. Amino acid sequence: CASSRGQGAPNTGELFF.

The chain couples TRBV19 to TRBJ2-6; D not resolved. The CDR3 is 14 amino acids. Germline assignment: CDR1 LNHDA and CDR2 SQIVND (reference sequence). Trimming left V 3 bases short and J 2 bases short, with 5 bases between. CDR3 nucleotides: TGTGCCAGTAGTATCCGAGCTGGGGCCAACGTCCTGACTTTC. It translates to CASSIRAGANVLTF.

The rearrangement uses TRBV24-1 and TRBJ1-5; maybe TRBD1 (5 bases). Germline assignment: CDR1 KGHDR and CDR2 SFDVKD. V was shortened by 5 bases and J by 2 bases, with 9 bases between the two germline ends. The CDR3 has 14 amino acids. The CDR3 here is CATSAGLGNQPQHF. As DNA, the CDR3 is TGTGCCACCAGTGCAGGGTTAGGCAATCAGCCCCAGCATTTT.

This clone was seen only a few times. The chain carries TRBV19 and TRBJ2-3; the D gene is possibly TRBD2 (7 bases). V gave up 6 bases and J gave up 2 bases, with 12 bases separating them. The CDR3 sequence is 14 residues long. CDR1 and CDR2 from the germline V gene are LNHDA and SQIVND (reference sequence). The chain's CDR3 is CASRSRGATDTQYF. The CDR3 nucleotides read TGTGCCAGTAGAAGCCGGGGGGCCACAGATACGCAGTATTTT. The full variable domain, rest sourced from reference TRBV19 and TRBJ2-3, is DGGITQSPKYLFRKEGQNVTLSCEQNLNHDAMYWYRQDPGQGLRLIYYSQIVNDFQKGDIAEGYSVSREKKESFPLTVTSAQKNPTAFYLCASRSRGATDTQYFGPGTRLTVL.

The CDR3 loop reads CASSLELAGGYNEQFF. CDR3 nucleotide sequence: TGTGCCAGCTCACTAGAGCTAGCGGGGGGCTACAATGAGCAGTTCTTC. This chain joins TRBV18 and TRBJ2-1, with TRBD2 matching over 11 bases. This CDR3 contains 16 residues. Germline values: CDR1 KGHSH, CDR2 LQKENI. Trimming removed 4 bases from V and 3 bases from J; junction bases left unmatched: 5.

The chain combines TRBV4-1 with TRBJ2-3; 13 positions agree with TRBD2. Germline V lookup: CDR1 MGHRA, CDR2 YSYEKL. CDR3 size: 17 residues. Trimming removed 2 bases from V and 1 base from J; junction bases left unmatched: 3. This chain's CDR3 is CASSQTGTSGGTDTQYF. Written as DNA, the CDR3 is TGCGCCAGCAGCCAAACTGGGACTAGCGGGGGCACAGATACGCAGTATTTT.

The CDR3 nucleotides are TGTGCCAGCAGCTTATTTTTGGAGGGTTCAGATACGCAGTATTTT. It translates to CASSLFLEGSDTQYF. V gene TRBV7-2 combines with J gene TRBJ2-3, with D possibly being TRBD2 (6 bases). This CDR3 contains 15 residues. V dropped 2 bases and J dropped 4 bases, with 13 bases sitting between them. The V gene's germline CDR1 is SGHTA and CDR2 FQGNSA.

This chain uses TRBV7-2 with TRBJ1-2, with 7 bases that match TRBD1. This CDR3 is built from 14 residues. J was trimmed by 7 bases and V by 1 base; bases with no gene match: 6. Germline assignment: CDR1 SGHTA and CDR2 FQGNSA. CDR3 residues: CASSLVQGMGGYTF. In nucleotides, the CDR3 is TGTGCCAGCAGCTTAGTACAGGGGATGGGTGGCTACACCTTC.

The chain is built from TRBV3-1 (or the pseudogene TRBV3-2) and TRBJ1-5; weak D call: TRBD1 (6 bases). With 4 bases removed from V and 4 bases from J, the gap between germline ends came to 11 bases. Germline V gives CDR1 LGHDT, CDR2 YNNKEL (reference sequence). The CDR3 contains 14 residues. DNA for the CDR3: TGTGCCAGCAGCCCAGGGGCAGGTAATCAGCCCCAGCATTTT. Translating gives CASSPGAGNQPQHF.

The chain uses TRBV4-1 and TRBJ2-5, with D perhaps TRBD2 (5 bases). This CDR3 is built from 15 residues. Per germline, CDR1 MGHRA and CDR2 YSYEKL. V lost 4 bases and J 5 bases, leaving 17 bases between the germline ends. The CDR3 bases are TGCGCCAGCAGCCCTGAGGGCCCCAGGAGGGAGACCCAGTACTTC. Its protein product is CASSPEGPRRETQYF.

The V and J genes are TRBV7-8 and TRBJ2-2; D may be TRBD1 (6 bases). Trimming took off 5 bases at V and 5 bases at J, with 12 bases between the two ends. This CDR3 is built from 14 residues. Germline V gene lookup returns CDR1 SGHVS and CDR2 FQNEAQ. This chain's CDR3 is CASSTQQGTGELFF. CDR3 bases: TGTGCCAGCAGCACTCAACAGGGAACCGGGGAGCTGTTTTTT. Based on the CDR3 plus reference TRBV7-8 and TRBJ2-2, the full variable domain is GAGVSQSPRYKVAKRGQDVALRCDPISGHVSLFWYQQALGQGPEFLTYFQNEAQLDKSGLPSDRFFAERPEGSVSTLKIQRTQQEDSAVYLCASSTQQGTGELFFGEGSRLTVL.

V and J are TRBV7-8 and TRBJ2-1; 7 bases match TRBD1. Germline assignment: CDR1 SGHVS and CDR2 FQNEAQ. Losses at the gene ends were 8 bases for V and 6 bases for J; bases not matched to a gene: 22. The CDR3 spans 18 residues. The CDR3 bases are TGTGCCAGCGAGATTAAAGGGCCACGACAGGGAGTCCCCAATGAGCAGTTCTTC. Residues: CASEIKGPRQGVPNEQFF.

V and J are TRBV4-1 and TRBJ2-7; the D is unclear. Germline V lookup: CDR1 MGHRA, CDR2 YSYEKL. CDR3 length: 14 residues. V was trimmed by 1 base and J by 0 bases, leaving 7 bases between them. CDR3 loop: CASSQGLISYEQYF. CDR3 bases: TGCGCCAGCAGCCAAGGGCTCATCTCCTACGAGCAGTACTTC.

J is TRBJ1-2 and V is TRBV19; a weak D match, TRBD1 (6 bases). The length of the CDR3 is 12 residues. V was cut by 11 bases and J by 4 bases, with 14 bases left in between. In germline, CDR1 is LNHDA, CDR2 SQIVND (reference sequence). The CDR3: CAFRAGVYGYTF. CDR3 bases: TGTGCCTTTAGGGCAGGGGTCTATGGCTACACCTTC. Supplemented by reference TRBV19 and TRBJ1-2, the full variable domain reads DGGITQSPKYLFRKEGQNVTLSCEQNLNHDAMYWYRQDPGQGLRLIYYSQIVNDFQKGDIAEGYSVSREKKESFPLTVTSAQKNPTAFYLCAFRAGVYGYTFGSGTRLTVV.

The chain carries TRBV4-3 and TRBJ1-6; unclear D gene. The germline V gene encodes CDR1 LGHNA and CDR2 YSLEER. V lost 3 bases, J lost 4 bases, and 10 bases lay in between. This CDR3 comprises 15 residues. The CDR3 sequence is CASSHAALYNSPLHF. Here the CDR3 DNA reads TGCGCCAGCAGCCATGCAGCGTTATATAATTCACCCCTCCACTTT.

The genes are TRBV18 and TRBJ2-5; D is unresolved. V was shortened by 2 bases and J by 2 bases, with 9 bases between the two germline ends. Looked up from germline, CDR1 is KGHSH and CDR2 is LQKENI. The CDR3 contains 14 residues. The CDR3 protein is CASSPSLQQETQYF. The CDR3 DNA is TGTGCCAGCTCACCAAGTTTACAGCAAGAGACCCAGTACTTC.

The V call is TRBV18, the J call TRBJ1-1; maybe TRBD1 (6 bases). V was shortened by 3 bases and J by 2 bases, with 13 bases between the two germline ends. CDR3 length: 15 residues. In germline, CDR1 is KGHSH, CDR2 LQKENI. The CDR3 coding sequence is TGTGCCAGCTCACCGATCAAACAGGGAAACACTGAAGCTTTCTTT. Its translation is CASSPIKQGNTEAFF. Full variable domain (remainder filled in from reference TRBV18 and TRBJ1-1): NAGVMQNPRHLVRRRGQEARLRCSPMKGHSHVYWYRQLPEEGLKFMVYLQKENIIDESGMPKERFSAEFPKEGPSILRIQQVVRGDSAAYFCASSPIKQGNTEAFFGQGTRLTVV.

The J gene is TRBJ1-3, the V gene TRBV27; tentatively, D is TRBD1 (5 bases). Trimming took off 1 base at V and 1 base at J, with 11 bases between the two ends. This CDR3 has 16 amino acids. Per the germline V gene, CDR1 is MNHEY and CDR2 is SMNVEV (reference sequence). CDR3 loop: CASSLWGGGSGNTIYF. The CDR3 DNA reads TGTGCCAGCAGTTTATGGGGGGGTGGATCTGGAAACACCATATATTTT.

This rearrangement joins TRBV19 to TRBJ1-1; D is unclear. The CDR3 covers 13 residues. The germline V gene encodes CDR1 LNHDA and CDR2 SQIVND (reference sequence). Trimming removed 3 bases from V and 7 bases from J, with 12 bases in between. The CDR3 loop is CASSISPGSEAFF. DNA of the CDR3: TGTGCCAGTAGTATCAGCCCCGGGAGTGAAGCTTTCTTT.

This clone was counted only a few times. The chain joins TRBV4-3 to TRBJ1-2; a possible D gene is TRBD1 (5 bases). The germline V gene has CDR1 LGHNA and CDR2 YSLEER. V lost 1 base to trimming and J lost 2 bases, with 5 bases between them. The CDR3 contains 13 residues. This CDR3 is CASSQAGNYGYTF. In DNA form, the CDR3 reads TGCGCCAGCAGCCAAGCAGGGAACTATGGCTACACCTTC.